The next 32 T cell receptor beta chains were all read from a single sample in a study of regulatory T cells in long-lasting Graves disease. HTBI primers from iRepertoire and Arm-PCR of CDR3 regions yielded the TCR beta libraries. TCRdb recomputed calls from the multiplex PCR reads with MiXCR, one row per CDR3 protein. The sample yields 450,000 to 650,000 distinct CDR3 sequences, around 15% seen once. Described time point: newly diagnosed GD, antithyroid drugs for less than 3 months. RNA from PBMCs was the source of the TCR library. These data also featured in a second study, about T cells in Graves' hyperthyroidism and ophthalmopathy.

The sequencing here drew on peripheral blood mononuclear cells (PBMCs), taken at new diagnosis, from a patient treated with antithyroid drugs. The receptors shown here come from a middle-aged woman with Graves disease.

This clonotype was recorded many times. This chain joins TRBV3-1 and TRBJ2-3; D is unresolved. The germline CDR1 and CDR2 sequences are LGHDT and YNNKEL (reference sequence). The CDR3 length is 14 residues. V shed 1 base and J shed 6 bases, with 11 bases lying between them. CDR3 sequence: CASSQGIGPDTQYF. DNA of the CDR3: TGTGCCAGCAGCCAAGGTATAGGCCCGGATACGCAGTATTTT.

The genes are TRBV7-2 and TRBJ2-2, with TRBD1 matching 11 bases. Germline trimming cut 4 bases from V and 6 bases from J; bases unmatched to any gene: 4. The V gene's germline CDR1 is SGHTA and CDR2 FQGNSA. The CDR3 contains 15 residues. The CDR3: CASSYGQGASGELFF. The CDR3 DNA reads TGTGCCAGCAGCTATGGACAGGGGGCCTCCGGGGAGCTGTTTTTT. The full variable domain, in which reference TRBV7-2 and TRBJ2-2 provide the parts outside the CDR3, is GAGVSQSPSNKVTEKGKDVELRCDPISGHTALYWYRQSLGQGLEFLIYFQGNSAPDKSGLPSDRFSAERTGGSVSTLTIQRTQQEDSAVYLCASSYGQGASGELFFGEGSRLTVL.

This clonotype came up a few times. V usage is TRBV7-9 and J usage is TRBJ1-1; no clear D. CDR3 length: 14 amino acids. The V end lost 5 bases, the J end lost 3 bases, and 13 bases lay between the germline ends. CDR1 is SEHNR, CDR2 FQNEAQ, per germline (reference sequence). The CDR3 loop is CASSPADRYTEAFF. CDR3 coding DNA: TGTGCCAGCAGCCCTGCGGACCGGTACACTGAAGCTTTCTTT.

This clonotype was detected ten times or more. V is TRBV12-3 or TRBV12-4 and J is TRBJ2-1, with 10 bases that match TRBD2. The CDR3 has 15 residues. J gave up 4 bases and V 3 bases, and 3 bases lay outside the gene matches. The CDR3 sequence is CASSLTSGPYNEQFF. CDR3 nucleotides: TGTGCCAGCAGTTTGACTAGCGGGCCATACAATGAGCAGTTCTTC.

This clonotype was seen repeatedly, ten times or more. The gene calls are TRBV27 and TRBJ1-6; D uncertain. CDR1 is MNHEY and CDR2 is SMNVEV in the germline V gene (reference sequence). V gave up 3 bases and J gave up 5 bases, with 8 bases separating them. The CDR3 totals 14 residues. DNA of the CDR3: TGTGCCAGCAGTTTTTGGGTGAATAATTCACCCCTCCACTTT. It codes for CASSFWVNNSPLHF.

This clonotype was counted a few times. CDR3 sequence reads: CATSIQSLGVETQYF. CDR3 DNA sequence: TGTGCCACCAGCATCCAGTCCCTGGGGGTAGAGACCCAGTACTTC. This sequence joins TRBV15 and TRBJ2-5; perhaps D is TRBD1 or TRBD2 (5 bases each). The ends were cut back, 4 bases at V and 4 bases at J, with 16 bases in the middle. The germline V gene has CDR1 LNHNV and CDR2 YYDKDF (reference sequence). The CDR3 spans 15 residues.

CDR3 residues: CASSDPLGGHVEQYF. In DNA, the CDR3 is TGTGCCAGCAGCGATCCCCTGGGGGGGCACGTCGAGCAGTACTTC. The rearrangement links TRBV7-6 to TRBJ2-7; D perhaps matches TRBD2 (7 bases). CDR1 is SGHVS, CDR2 FNYEAQ, per germline. The V gene lost 5 bases and the J gene lost 6 bases, with 20 bases spanning the gap. The CDR3 length is 15 residues.

V gene TRBV20-1 combines with J gene TRBJ2-1, with D possibly being TRBD2 (5 bases). In germline, CDR1 is DFQATT, CDR2 SNEGSKA (reference sequence). CDR3 length equals 16 residues. Trimming shortened V by 5 bases and J by 0 bases, and 17 bases separated the two germline ends. CDR3: CSAPRGGITSYNEQFF. CDR3 DNA: TGCAGTGCTCCCCGTGGAGGAATCACCTCCTACAATGAGCAGTTCTTC.

The chain recombines TRBV4-1 with TRBJ1-6; TRBD1 matches at 10 bases. The CDR3 contains 16 residues. Germline loops: CDR1 MGHRA, CDR2 YSYEKL. V lost 3 bases to trimming and J lost 9 bases; unmatched junction nucleotides: 8. CDR3 region: CASSHFTGTGASPLHF. The CDR3, as DNA: TGCGCCAGCAGCCATTTCACCGGGACAGGGGCTTCACCCCTCCACTTT.

This clonotype was counted ten times or more. The J gene is TRBJ1-2, the V gene TRBV19; no clear D. The CDR3 length is 13 residues. The V gene's germline CDR1 is LNHDA and CDR2 SQIVND (reference sequence). Trimming shortened V by 9 bases and J by 0 bases, and 11 bases separated the two germline ends. CDR3: CASRRTANYGYTF. The CDR3 coding sequence is TGTGCCAGCAGGCGGACCGCTAACTATGGCTACACCTTC.

At least ten counts were recorded for this clonotype. The V gene is TRBV11-2, the J gene TRBJ2-5; 10 bases fit TRBD1. The V and J ends lost 3 bases and 2 bases, in that order; junction bases with no gene match: 6. Germline assignment: CDR1 SGHAT and CDR2 FQNNGV. The CDR3 length is 16 residues. The CDR3 region is CASSFTGTGVQETQYF. The DNA of the CDR3 is TGTGCCAGCAGCTTCACCGGGACAGGGGTTCAAGAGACCCAGTACTTC.

This clonotype was detected ten times or more. This chain uses TRBV7-2 with TRBJ1-1; the D gene is possibly TRBD1 (5 bases). The CDR3 contains 15 residues. From germline, CDR1 is SGHTA and CDR2 FQGNSA. Trimming pared 1 base from V and 4 bases from J, leaving 13 bases between. DNA of the CDR3: TGTGCCAGCAGCTTAGGGGGGTTCTCGGGCACTGAAGCTTTCTTT. Protein: CASSLGGFSGTEAFF.

This clonotype has ten or more counts. The rearrangement links TRBV11-2 to TRBJ1-2; D ambiguous. The germline V gene encodes CDR1 SGHAT and CDR2 FQNNGV. The CDR3 runs 14 residues. V was clipped by 0 bases and J by 8 bases, with 13 bases between them. The chain's CDR3 is CASSLDSRGSGYTF. DNA of the CDR3: TGTGCCAGCAGCTTAGATTCACGGGGTTCCGGCTACACCTTC. Full variable domain (outside the CDR3, taken from reference TRBV11-2 and TRBJ1-2): EAGVAQSPRYKIIEKRQSVAFWCNPISGHATLYWYQQILGQGPKLLIQFQNNGVVDDSQLPKDRFSAERLKGVDSTLKIQPAKLEDSAVYLCASSLDSRGSGYTFGSGTRLTVV.

Many counts were recorded for this clonotype. The rearrangement links TRBV2 to TRBJ1-5; D not certain. The germline gives CDR1 SNHLY, CDR2 FYNNEI. There are 13 residues in the CDR3. Trimming cost V 6 bases and J 7 bases, with 13 bases left between them. DNA for the CDR3: TGTGCCAGCAGCGCTGGGAGAGACCAGCCCCAGCATTTT. Translation: CASSAGRDQPQHF.

This clonotype was seen more than once but under ten times. V gene TRBV5-4 combines with J gene TRBJ2-1; 9 bases are shared with TRBD2. Per germline, CDR1 SGHNT and CDR2 YYREEE (reference sequence). Unmatched junction bases numbered 8, after V lost 0 bases and J lost 4 bases. This CDR3 spans 17 amino acids. The CDR3 coding sequence is TGTGCCAGCAGCTTGGAACCCTATGCGGGGGGGTACAATGAGCAGTTCTTC. This sequence encodes CASSLEPYAGGYNEQFF.

The V and J genes are TRBV6-1 and TRBJ2-1; a weak D match, TRBD2 (5 bases). This CDR3 has 15 residues. Trimming stripped 2 bases from V and 0 bases from J, with 8 bases between. The germline V gene has CDR1 MNHNS and CDR2 SASEGT. The CDR3 DNA is TGTGCCAGCAGTGAAATTGGGAGCTCCTACAATGAGCAGTTCTTC. Protein product: CASSEIGSSYNEQFF.

This clonotype was seen many times. This sequence joins TRBV2 and TRBJ2-5; 7 bases are a match to TRBD1. Trimming at V came to 6 bases and at J to 2 bases, leaving 6 bases not matched to a gene. Germline CDR1 and CDR2: SNHLY and FYNNEI. The CDR3 consists of 14 residues. CDR3 sequence reads: CASSWGQNQETQYF. The CDR3 DNA sequence: TGTGCCAGCAGCTGGGGACAGAATCAAGAGACCCAGTACTTC.

In this sample, this clonotype turned up many times. An end of the junction differs from the germline gene, which may be a read error. The rearrangement links TRBV2 to TRBJ1-5, with no clear D. In germline, CDR1 is SNHLY, CDR2 FYNNEI. The CDR3 sequence is 13 residues long. The CDR3 spells CTSSGPNPQPQHF. The CDR3 bases are TGTACCAGCAGTGGCCCCAACCCCCAGCCCCAGCATTTT.

The chain carries TRBV5-1 and TRBJ2-3; D gene ambiguous. This CDR3 contains 13 residues. CDR1 SGHRS and CDR2 YFSETQ come from the germline V gene. Trimming removed 0 bases at V and 14 bases at J, with 16 bases between. This CDR3 reads CASSLVEQTPRYF. The CDR3 coding sequence is TGCGCCAGCAGCTTGGTGGAACAGACCCCTAGGTATTTT. Looking up the rest from reference TRBV5-1 and TRBJ2-3 gives the full variable domain: KAGVTQTPRYLIKTRGQQVTLSCSPISGHRSVSWYQQTPGQGLQFLFEYFSETQRNKGNFPGRFSGRQFSNSRSEMNVSTLELGDSALYLCASSLVEQTPRYFGPGTRLTVL.

This clonotype was detected many times. The rearrangement uses TRBV2 and TRBJ2-5; 13 nucleotides agree with TRBD2. Germline V gene sequence: CDR1 SNHLY, CDR2 FYNNEI. Unmatched junction bases numbered 4, after V lost 7 bases and J lost 2 bases. The CDR3 has 15 residues. The CDR3 DNA reads as TGTGCCAGCAAAGGGACTAGCGGGGCACAAGAGACCCAGTACTTC. Its translation: CASKGTSGAQETQYF.

This clonotype was observed a handful of times. This chain uses TRBV4-2 with TRBJ1-5; D not certain. Germline CDR1 and CDR2: LGHNA and YNFKEQ. The CDR3 covers 15 residues. The V end lost 2 bases, the J end lost 3 bases, and 11 bases lay between the germline ends. The CDR3 loop reads CASSQISGTNQPQHF. CDR3 nucleotides: TGTGCCAGCAGCCAAATTTCGGGAACCAATCAGCCCCAGCATTTT.

The table lists this clonotype with many counts. This rearrangement joins TRBV11-3 to TRBJ2-4; no reliable D call. V lost 5 bases to trimming and J lost 8 bases, with 10 bases between them. The CDR3 length is 12 residues. Germline CDR1 is SGHNT and CDR2 is YENEEA. The DNA for the CDR3 is TGTGCCAGCAGCGACGACTTATACATTCAGTACTTC. Its protein is CASSDDLYIQYF.

This clonotype occurred many times. The rearrangement links TRBV6-4 to TRBJ1-1; possibly TRBD1 for D (5 bases). CDR1 and CDR2 from the germline V gene are MRHNA and SNTAGT. V lost 8 bases and J lost 11, with 15 bases in between. The CDR3 consists of 11 residues. CDR3 coding DNA: TGTGCCAGCGCCGGACACGTCGTTGCTTTCTTT. This sequence encodes CASAGHVVAFF.

Many counts were recorded for this clonotype. The chain links TRBV11-2 to TRBJ2-5; D remains unclear. CDR1 SGHAT and CDR2 FQNNGV come from the germline V gene. The CDR3 consists of 14 residues. The germline V and J ends were trimmed by 5 bases and 2 bases, with 12 bases remaining between them. The CDR3 spells CASSHLGFQETQYF. In nucleotides, the CDR3 is TGTGCCAGCAGCCATCTGGGGTTTCAAGAGACCCAGTACTTC.

This clonotype came up many times. This CDR3 reads CASQDVIGQRPYEQYF. Here the CDR3 DNA reads TGTGCCAGCCAGGACGTCATAGGACAGAGACCCTACGAGCAGTACTTC. The chain links TRBV27 to TRBJ2-7; weak D call: TRBD1 (6 bases). CDR1 MNHEY and CDR2 SMNVEV come from the germline V gene (reference sequence). V was shortened by 8 bases and J by 2 bases, with 22 bases between the two germline ends. This CDR3 comprises 16 residues.

Remarks on this clonotype: This may arise from a read error, as a much more abundant clone is one base away. This sequence joins TRBV3-1 and TRBJ2-7; 7 nucleotides line up with TRBD1. Germline loops: CDR1 LGHDT, CDR2 YNNKEL (reference sequence). CDR3 size: 15 residues. CDR3 protein: CASSPTPGQQYGQYF. The DNA of the CDR3 is TGTGCCAGCAGCCCTACGCCGGGACAGCAGTACGGGCAGTACTTC.

The table lists this clonotype with many counts. V is TRBV5-1 and J is TRBJ2-1; D possibly corresponds to TRBD1 (6 bases). The germline CDR1 and CDR2 sequences are SGHRS and YFSETQ. Deletions cut 0 bases from V and 8 bases from J, with 18 bases between. This CDR3 region has 16 residues. In DNA form, the CDR3 reads TGCGCCAGCAGCTTGGGTGCGAGGGCAGGGGCCGATGAGCAGTTCTTC. Protein product: CASSLGARAGADEQFF.

This clonotype was seen many times. The J gene is TRBJ2-3, the V gene TRBV12-3 or TRBV12-4; D may be TRBD1 or TRBD2 (5 bases each). The V end was cut by 7 bases, the J end by 4 bases, with 15 bases between. This CDR3 region has 14 residues. CDR3 in amino acids: CASNQQEVADTQYF. The CDR3 DNA follows: TGTGCCAGCAACCAACAGGAGGTGGCAGATACGCAGTATTTT.

The V and J genes are TRBV6-1 and TRBJ2-3; D gene unclear. V lost 1 base to trimming and J lost 2 bases, with 10 bases between them. The length of the CDR3 is 15 residues. In germline, CDR1 is MNHNS, CDR2 SASEGT. CDR3 nucleotides: TGTGCCAGCAGTGAAGAAGCCAGGAACACAGATACGCAGTATTTT. The encoded protein is CASSEEARNTDTQYF.

This clonotype was detected a few times. V is TRBV9 and J is TRBJ1-4; no definite D call. Germline V gene data show CDR1 as SGDLS and CDR2 as YYNGEE. Deletions cut 4 bases from V and 0 bases from J, with 10 bases between. The CDR3 contains 15 residues. Here the CDR3 DNA reads TGTGCCAGCAGCTTGTGGGCCTCAACTAATGAAAAACTGTTTTTT. It specifies CASSLWASTNEKLFF.

This rearrangement joins TRBV6-2 or TRBV6-3 to TRBJ2-7; D tentatively fits TRBD1 or TRBD2 (7 bases each). The germline V and J ends were trimmed by 11 bases and 6 bases, with 23 bases remaining between them. Germline values: CDR1 MNHEY, CDR2 SVGEGT. This CDR3 has 14 amino acids. The CDR3 sequence: CAGGEGANTGEQYF. In DNA, the CDR3 is TGTGCCGGGGGGGAGGGGGCGAATACAGGCGAGCAGTACTTC.

There are many counts of this clonotype. The chain has TRBV11-2 and TRBJ1-2, with a tentative D call TRBD1 (5 bases). Between the trimmed V and J ends, which lost 2 bases and 10 bases, there was a span of 23 bases. CDR1 and CDR2 from the germline V gene are SGHAT and FQNNGV. The CDR3 sequence is 16 residues long. The DNA for the CDR3 is TGTGCCAGCAGCTTATCCACGGGGCAGAGTAGGCTGGACTACACCTTC. Protein: CASSLSTGQSRLDYTF.